Listed below are T cell receptor beta chains from one sample, sequenced in a study of blood T cells in healthy people across ages. TCRdb redid the calling of the 5' RACE reads with MiXCR, one entry per CDR3 protein. Of around 1,000,000 distinct CDR3 sequences listed, under 30% are singletons. These data were also reused for a study on T cells of mothers and their children.

Sequenced: blood. The receptors originated from a girl aged 2-10 years in good health. Both conserved end residues are part of each CDR3. The order of the fields is V gene, D gene, clone size, J gene, CDR3 protein, CDR3 DNA. D genes are given only for firm matches. Only part of the rows carry a size: once, few, many, or a class if the clone is expanded.

v_gene: TRBV20-1; d_gene: TRBD1; abundance: few; j_gene: TRBJ2-5; CDR3aa: CSASWDRGITQYF; CDR3nt: TGCAGTGCTAGTTGGGACAGGGGGATTACCCAGTACTTC
v_gene: TRBV12-3/TRBV12-4; d_gene: TRBD1; abundance: NA; j_gene: TRBJ2-5; CDR3aa: CASTPDRGEETQYF; CDR3nt: TGTGCCAGCACCCCCGACAGGGGGGAAGAGACCCAGTACTTC
v_gene: TRBV13; d_gene: TRBD2; abundance: few; j_gene: TRBJ2-2; CDR3aa: CASSVASGVTGELFF; CDR3nt: TGTGCCAGCAGCGTGGCTAGCGGGGTGACCGGGGAGCTGTTTTTT
v_gene: TRBV29-1; d_gene: NA; abundance: NA; j_gene: TRBJ1-2; CDR3aa: CSVGEEHYGYTF; CDR3nt: TGCAGCGTTGGTGAGGAACACTATGGCTACACCTTC
v_gene: TRBV6-5; d_gene: NA; abundance: few; j_gene: TRBJ1-2; CDR3aa: CASSRGPEGYTF; CDR3nt: TGTGCCAGCAGTCGGGGACCAGAGGGCTACACCTTC
v_gene: TRBV5-1; d_gene: NA; abundance: few; j_gene: TRBJ2-2; CDR3aa: CASRARAEPGELFF; CDR3nt: TGCGCCAGCCGGGCCCGGGCGGAGCCCGGGGAGCTGTTTTTT
v_gene: TRBV11-3; d_gene: NA; abundance: few; j_gene: TRBJ2-2; CDR3aa: CASSLALWTTTTGELFF; CDR3nt: TGTGCCAGCAGCTTAGCCCTATGGACTACAACCACCGGGGAGCTGTTTTTT
v_gene: TRBV7-3; d_gene: NA; abundance: NA; j_gene: TRBJ1-1; CDR3aa: CASRPTGYTEAFF; CDR3nt: TGTGCCAGCAGACCTACTGGGTACACTGAAGCTTTCTTT
v_gene: TRBV3-1; d_gene: NA; abundance: NA; j_gene: TRBJ1-1; CDR3aa: CASSQEAGRNTEAFF; CDR3nt: TGTGCCAGCAGCCAAGAGGCAGGAAGGAACACTGAAGCTTTCTTT
v_gene: TRBV29-1; d_gene: TRBD1; abundance: NA; j_gene: TRBJ2-4; CDR3aa: CSAGTGGDIQYF; CDR3nt: TGCAGCGCCGGGACAGGGGGGGACATTCAGTACTTC
v_gene: TRBV28; d_gene: TRBD2; abundance: few; j_gene: TRBJ2-1; CDR3aa: CASRPSSGAYNEQFF; CDR3nt: TGTGCCAGCAGACCTTCTAGCGGGGCTTACAATGAGCAGTTCTTC
v_gene: TRBV20-1; d_gene: TRBD2; abundance: NA; j_gene: TRBJ2-3; CDR3aa: CSARDPTSGRSDTQYF; CDR3nt: TGCAGTGCTAGAGATCCGACTAGCGGGAGGTCAGATACGCAGTATTTT
v_gene: TRBV7-3; d_gene: NA; abundance: NA; j_gene: TRBJ2-4; CDR3aa: CASSISSSSANIQYF; CDR3nt: TGTGCCAGCAGCATATCCTCTAGTAGTGCAAACATTCAGTACTTC
v_gene: TRBV5-6; d_gene: TRBD1; abundance: NA; j_gene: TRBJ1-1; CDR3aa: CASSPDRVGAFF; CDR3nt: TGTGCCAGCAGCCCGGACAGGGTGGGAGCTTTCTTT
v_gene: TRBV6-5; d_gene: NA; abundance: NA; j_gene: TRBJ1-2; CDR3aa: CASSSLDGDFYGYTF; CDR3nt: TGTGCCAGCAGCTCCCTTGACGGGGATTTTTATGGCTACACCTTC
v_gene: TRBV28; d_gene: NA; abundance: few; j_gene: TRBJ2-6; CDR3aa: CASSPLQGNSGANVLTF; CDR3nt: TGTGCCAGCAGTCCTCTACAGGGTAACTCTGGGGCCAACGTCCTGACTTTC
v_gene: TRBV7-2; d_gene: NA; abundance: few; j_gene: TRBJ2-7; CDR3aa: CASSPQGLAEYEQYF; CDR3nt: TGTGCCAGCAGCCCCCAAGGGCTAGCAGAGTACGAGCAGTACTTC
v_gene: TRBV27; d_gene: NA; abundance: few; j_gene: TRBJ2-5; CDR3aa: CASSPELVWPGGTQYF; CDR3nt: TGTGCCAGCAGTCCAGAACTTGTTTGGCCGGGTGGGACCCAGTACTTC
v_gene: TRBV6-6; d_gene: NA; abundance: NA; j_gene: TRBJ1-1; CDR3aa: CASRLGLSEAFF; CDR3nt: TGTGCCAGCAGGCTTGGGCTGTCTGAAGCTTTCTTT
v_gene: TRBV7-2; d_gene: NA; abundance: NA; j_gene: TRBJ2-1; CDR3aa: CASSLKPGIEQFF; CDR3nt: TGTGCCAGCAGCCTCAAGCCAGGTATTGAGCAGTTCTTC
v_gene: TRBV29-1; d_gene: NA; abundance: NA; j_gene: TRBJ2-6; CDR3aa: CSVPGGPGANVLTF; CDR3nt: TGCAGCGTCCCCGGGGGTCCTGGGGCCAACGTCCTGACTTTC
v_gene: TRBV29-1; d_gene: TRBD1; abundance: few; j_gene: TRBJ1-2; CDR3aa: CSVGTGTNYGYTF; CDR3nt: TGCAGCGTTGGGACAGGCACTAACTATGGCTACACCTTC
v_gene: TRBV6-1; d_gene: TRBD1; abundance: NA; j_gene: TRBJ1-1; CDR3aa: CASSTLRDRGVNTEAFF; CDR3nt: TGTGCCAGCAGTACCTTGCGGGACAGGGGGGTGAACACTGAAGCTTTCTTT
v_gene: TRBV12-3/TRBV12-4; d_gene: NA; abundance: NA; j_gene: TRBJ2-7; CDR3aa: CASRTGQGSYEQYF; CDR3nt: TGTGCCAGCAGAACCGGTCAGGGTTCCTACGAGCAGTACTTC
v_gene: TRBV20-1; d_gene: TRBD2; abundance: NA; j_gene: TRBJ2-5; CDR3aa: CSANPGTSVVETQYF; CDR3nt: TGCAGTGCTAATCCCGGGACTAGCGTTGTCGAGACCCAGTACTTC
v_gene: TRBV5-1; d_gene: TRBD1; abundance: NA; j_gene: TRBJ2-1; CDR3aa: CASSWDRVSYNEQFF; CDR3nt: TGCGCCAGCAGCTGGGACAGGGTTTCTTACAATGAGCAGTTCTTC
v_gene: TRBV20-1; d_gene: NA; abundance: few; j_gene: TRBJ1-4; CDR3aa: CSARGKDSGGNMFF; CDR3nt: TGCAGTGCTAGGGGAAAGGACTCTGGGGGAAATATGTTTTTT
v_gene: TRBV24-1; d_gene: NA; abundance: once; j_gene: TRBJ1-2; CDR3aa: CATSDVYYGYTF; CDR3nt: TGTGCCACCAGTGATGTGTACTATGGCTACACCTTC
v_gene: TRBV5-1; d_gene: NA; abundance: few; j_gene: TRBJ1-1; CDR3aa: CASSYWGGTEAFF; CDR3nt: TGCGCCAGCAGCTACTGGGGGGGCACTGAAGCTTTCTTT
v_gene: TRBV7-9; d_gene: NA; abundance: few; j_gene: TRBJ2-5; CDR3aa: CASSPEGHETQYF; CDR3nt: TGTGCCAGCAGCCCAGAGGGCCATGAGACCCAGTACTTC
v_gene: TRBV11-3; d_gene: TRBD2; abundance: NA; j_gene: TRBJ2-1; CDR3aa: CASSAISGGSYNEQFF; CDR3nt: TGTGCCAGCAGCGCCATTAGCGGGGGATCCTACAATGAGCAGTTCTTC
v_gene: TRBV20-1; d_gene: NA; abundance: few; j_gene: TRBJ2-5; CDR3aa: CSALGGGETQYF; CDR3nt: TGCAGTGCTTTGGGGGGCGGAGAGACCCAGTACTTC
v_gene: TRBV7-9; d_gene: NA; abundance: NA; j_gene: TRBJ1-2; CDR3aa: CASSLASPAGAGYTF; CDR3nt: TGTGCCAGCAGCTTAGCATCCCCAGCAGGAGCTGGCTACACCTTC
v_gene: TRBV28; d_gene: NA; abundance: many; j_gene: TRBJ2-3; CDR3aa: CASTEGGRQGAGDTQYF; CDR3nt: TGTGCCAGCACAGAGGGGGGGAGGCAGGGGGCAGGGGATACGCAGTATTTT
v_gene: TRBV7-9; d_gene: NA; abundance: few; j_gene: TRBJ1-6; CDR3aa: CASAGRRSSYNSPLHF; CDR3nt: TGTGCCAGCGCCGGAAGACGGAGCTCCTATAATTCACCCCTCCACTTT
v_gene: TRBV5-6; d_gene: NA; abundance: few; j_gene: TRBJ1-2; CDR3aa: CASSLGLGGYGYTF; CDR3nt: TGTGCCAGCAGCTTGGGACTGGGCGGCTATGGCTACACCTTC
v_gene: TRBV7-2; d_gene: TRBD2; abundance: few; j_gene: TRBJ2-5; CDR3aa: CASSLGGGALGQETQYF; CDR3nt: TGTGCCAGCAGCTTAGGGGGGGGAGCGTTGGGACAAGAGACCCAGTACTTC
v_gene: TRBV3-1; d_gene: TRBD2; abundance: few; j_gene: TRBJ2-1; CDR3aa: CASSQSGLAGLNEQFF; CDR3nt: TGTGCCAGCAGCCAATCCGGACTAGCGGGTTTGAATGAGCAGTTCTTC
v_gene: TRBV7-6; d_gene: NA; abundance: few; j_gene: TRBJ1-4; CDR3aa: CAIAGGSTEKLFF; CDR3nt: TGTGCCATCGCGGGGGGGTCGACTGAAAAACTGTTTTTT
v_gene: TRBV7-3; d_gene: NA; abundance: few; j_gene: TRBJ2-3; CDR3aa: CASSTLGGGSTDTQYF; CDR3nt: TGTGCCAGCAGCACCCTTGGTGGCGGAAGCACAGATACGCAGTATTTT
v_gene: TRBV2; d_gene: NA; abundance: NA; j_gene: TRBJ2-3; CDR3aa: CASSVDTQYF; CDR3nt: TGTGCCAGCAGTGTGGATACGCAGTATTTT
v_gene: TRBV7-2; d_gene: TRBD2; abundance: NA; j_gene: TRBJ2-1; CDR3aa: CASSQTLAGVNEQFF; CDR3nt: TGTGCCAGCAGCCAGACACTAGCGGGAGTCAATGAGCAGTTCTTC
v_gene: TRBV4-1; d_gene: NA; abundance: few; j_gene: TRBJ2-5; CDR3aa: CASSQVASPETQYF; CDR3nt: TGCGCCAGCAGCCAAGTCGCTAGCCCAGAGACCCAGTACTTC
v_gene: TRBV19; d_gene: TRBD2; abundance: NA; j_gene: TRBJ2-1; CDR3aa: CASRESGKDNEQFF; CDR3nt: TGTGCCAGTAGGGAAAGCGGGAAGGACAATGAGCAGTTCTTC
v_gene: TRBV9; d_gene: TRBD2; abundance: many; j_gene: TRBJ2-1; CDR3aa: CASSDSTSGTYNEQFF; CDR3nt: TGTGCCAGCAGTGATTCGACTAGCGGGACCTACAATGAGCAGTTCTTC
v_gene: TRBV28; d_gene: TRBD1; abundance: NA; j_gene: TRBJ2-7; CDR3aa: CASTPRGSSSYEQYF; CDR3nt: TGTGCCAGCACCCCCAGGGGGTCGAGCTCCTACGAGCAGTACTTC
v_gene: TRBV29-1; d_gene: NA; abundance: few; j_gene: TRBJ2-6; CDR3aa: CSVNSGTTGANVLTF; CDR3nt: TGCAGCGTTAACTCAGGGACCACTGGGGCCAACGTCCTGACTTTC
v_gene: TRBV12-3/TRBV12-4; d_gene: TRBD1; abundance: NA; j_gene: TRBJ1-2; CDR3aa: CASSPGTGAGGYTF; CDR3nt: TGTGCCAGCAGCCCCGGGACAGGGGCTGGAGGCTACACCTTC
v_gene: TRBV9; d_gene: NA; abundance: many; j_gene: TRBJ2-5; CDR3aa: CASSVDGETQYF; CDR3nt: TGTGCCAGCAGCGTAGATGGAGAGACCCAGTACTTC
v_gene: TRBV15; d_gene: TRBD1; abundance: few; j_gene: TRBJ1-3; CDR3aa: CATNRDAGGVGDTIYF; CDR3nt: TGTGCCACCAACAGAGATGCAGGGGGCGTCGGCGACACCATATATTTT
v_gene: TRBV4-3; d_gene: NA; abundance: NA; j_gene: TRBJ2-2; CDR3aa: CASSQREVTGELFF; CDR3nt: TGCGCCAGCAGCCAAAGGGAGGTTACCGGGGAGCTGTTTTTT
v_gene: TRBV29-1; d_gene: NA; abundance: once; j_gene: TRBJ2-7; CDR3aa: CSVGGMDSYEQYF; CDR3nt: TGCAGCGTTGGAGGGATGGATTCCTACGAGCAGTACTTC
v_gene: TRBV6-1; d_gene: NA; abundance: few; j_gene: TRBJ1-2; CDR3aa: CASTIAGNDRRHYGYTF; CDR3nt: TGTGCCAGCACCATCGCGGGCAACGACCGGCGTCACTATGGCTACACCTTC
v_gene: TRBV5-5; d_gene: NA; abundance: NA; j_gene: TRBJ2-7; CDR3aa: CASSLRSFPEEQYF; CDR3nt: TGTGCCAGCAGCTTGAGGAGTTTCCCGGAGGAGCAGTACTTC
v_gene: TRBV19; d_gene: NA; abundance: NA; j_gene: TRBJ2-2; CDR3aa: CASTPSDRNTGELFF; CDR3nt: TGTGCCAGTACCCCCTCGGACAGGAACACCGGGGAGCTGTTTTTT
v_gene: TRBV15; d_gene: NA; abundance: NA; j_gene: TRBJ2-5; CDR3aa: CATSRDSAGETQYF; CDR3nt: TGTGCCACCAGCAGAGATTCGGCGGGAGAGACCCAGTACTTC
v_gene: TRBV28; d_gene: TRBD2; abundance: NA; j_gene: TRBJ2-7; CDR3aa: CASSPPPREWGYEQYF; CDR3nt: TGTGCCAGCAGTCCCCCCCCGCGGGAGTGGGGATACGAGCAGTACTTC
v_gene: TRBV28; d_gene: NA; abundance: few; j_gene: TRBJ2-7; CDR3aa: CASGLTVDYEQYF; CDR3nt: TGTGCCAGCGGTTTGACGGTGGACTACGAGCAGTACTTC
v_gene: TRBV28; d_gene: NA; abundance: few; j_gene: TRBJ1-6; CDR3aa: CASSASRSPLHF; CDR3nt: TGTGCCAGCAGCGCGTCTAGATCACCCCTCCACTTT
v_gene: TRBV12-5; d_gene: NA; abundance: NA; j_gene: TRBJ2-3; CDR3aa: CASGLVSADTQYF; CDR3nt: TGTGCTAGTGGTTTGGTATCTGCAGATACGCAGTATTTT